The sequence of this T cell receptor (beta chain) was determined in a study of blood T cell repertoires in COVID-19 (dated by TCRdb to about 2020). About the full investigation: Samples from collaborators originated in the United States, Italy and Spain and spanned both the acute and convalescent phases of COVID-19. Subjects who had been exposed to COVID-19, were actively infected with it, or had recovered from it provided the deeply sampled blood TCRbeta repertoires that made up the dataset. A de-identified subject ID, COVID-19 status, age in years and sex were almost always included in the sample metadata. Where available, HLA class I and class II types were obtained from metadata supplied by the sample provider rather than from assay-based typing. The repertoires were released in a freely available public database intended as a resource for research on the immune response to SARS-CoV-2. The material from the prospective study consisted of cDNA or gDNA derived from T cells, B-cell-depleted T cells, or PBMCs. The samples were drawn from two sources: the first 160 participants of the ongoing ImmuneRACE study, and 1,200 or so subjects contributed by 6 global collaborators. The study at large found these results: Clinical and demographic metadata were provided uncurated, with the amount varying by source and participant.

TCRbeta CDR3 regions were amplified from genomic DNA by means of the immunoSEQ Assay, a bias-controlled multiplex PCR. Per the original workflow: The number of nucleated cells in each sample was estimated by amplification of reference gene primers within the assay. Sequence reads were collapsed and filtered to measure the absolute abundance of every unique TCRbeta CDR3 rearrangement. For each sample, productive Simpson clonality was calculated as the square root of Simpson's diversity index across productive rearrangements. TCRdb obtained this table from immuneACCESS and retained in-frame rearrangements with V and J assigned. These tables miss some clones; where compared with another copy, unresolved V genes account for less than half of the shortfall, and the remainder is unexplained. That table furnishes V, J and clone size, whereas the DNA furnished D and trimming. A total of some 400,000 clones appear in this sample, 80% to 90% of them only once. Together, the top ten hold 1% to 1.3% of the sample.

In the prospective study, participants were roughly 18 to 100 years old, resided in fewer than 25 geographic areas of the United States, and were enrolled through a virtual design. In the prospective study, cohorts were assigned on the basis of participant-reported clinical history obtained from a screening survey and a study questionnaire. Recovered participants in ImmuneRACE Cohort 3 were defined by two consecutive negative NP/OP PCR tests, clearance by a healthcare professional, or resolution of symptoms. In the prospective study, mobile phlebotomists collected whole blood, serum and a nasopharyngeal or oropharyngeal swab from each participant. Over a roughly 2-month period, participants in the prospective study had the option of providing additional blood draws and questionnaires. Before DNA extraction, blood samples from the prospective study were shipped at room temperature or frozen. In regard to this clone: There is no known antigen for this receptor. Base qualities are not recorded, but no much larger clone differs from it by a single base.

This TCR derives from a man aged 30 to 45 who had recovered from COVID-19. The material sequenced was PBMCs or T cells enriched from blood (not recorded which).

Here the CDR3 is given as CAWSRQGAYEQYF. At the DNA level, the sequence is TGTGCCTGGAGCAGACAGGGCGCCTACGAGCAGTACTTC. Recombination linked TRBV30 to TRBJ2-7; 7 junctional bases match TRBD1. V lost 3 bases and J lost 2 bases, and the count of bases not matched to a germline gene is 4. CDR1 GTSNPN and CDR2 SVGIG were looked up in the germline V gene (reference sequence). From its cysteine to its phenylalanine, the CDR3 spans 13 amino acids. The retained sequence is limited to the CDR3, 39 bases, with the frame set at the first base.